This T cell receptor (beta chain) was obtained from a study of CD8 T cells in Susac syndrome. Germline V gene sequence: CDR1 SGHTA, CDR2 FQGNSA. This CDR3 has 15 residues. V lost 5 bases and J lost 8, with 16 bases in between. With random hexamers, reverse transcription was performed on roughly 0.5 to 1 ug of RNA. The immunoSEQ assay covered 54 Vbeta and 13 Jbeta segments for CDR3. TCRdb called the immunoSEQ multiplex PCR reads again in MiXCR, with one record for every CDR3 protein. The sample holds 150,000 to 200,000 distinct CDR3 sequences, around 94% seen once. CD8+ and CD4+ T cells from blood underwent TCR beta sequencing. In contrast to the negatively isolated CD8+ and CD4+ T cells, TEMRA cells were FACS-enriched.

The chain links TRBV7-2 to TRBJ1-6, with D perhaps TRBD1 (5 bases). The source material was CD4+ T cells from PBMCs. The TCR originated in a human donor in good health. CDR3 in amino acids: CASSQRDGHHSPLHF. The CDR3 nucleotides read TGTGCCAGCAGCCAACGGGACGGCCACCATTCACCCCTCCACTTT. The whole variable domain, remainder taken from reference TRBV7-2 and TRBJ1-6, is GAGVSQSPSNKVTEKGKDVELRCDPISGHTALYWYRQSLGQGLEFLIYFQGNSAPDKSGLPSDRFSAERTGGSVSTLTIQRTQQEDSAVYLCASSQRDGHHSPLHFGNGTRLTVT.